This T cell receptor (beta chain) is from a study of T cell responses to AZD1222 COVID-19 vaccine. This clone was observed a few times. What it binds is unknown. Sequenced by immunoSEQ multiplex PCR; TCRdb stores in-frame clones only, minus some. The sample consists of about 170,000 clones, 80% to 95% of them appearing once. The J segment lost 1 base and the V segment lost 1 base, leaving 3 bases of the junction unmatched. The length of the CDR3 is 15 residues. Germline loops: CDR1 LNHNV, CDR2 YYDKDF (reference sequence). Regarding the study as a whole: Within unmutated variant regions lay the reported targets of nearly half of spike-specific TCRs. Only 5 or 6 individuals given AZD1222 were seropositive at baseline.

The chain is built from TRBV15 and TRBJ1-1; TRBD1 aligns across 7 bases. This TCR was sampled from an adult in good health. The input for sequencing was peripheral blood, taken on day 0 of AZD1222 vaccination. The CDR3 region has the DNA TGTGCCACCAGCAGAGTTCAGGGGGGGAACACTGAAGCTTTCTTT. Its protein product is CATSRVQGGNTEAFF.